The 14 T cell receptor beta chains below all came from one sample that was sequenced in a study of blood T cell repertoires in COVID-19. TCRdb's copy holds only in-frame clones and misses some; the assay was immunoSEQ multiplex PCR. The top ten clones hold about 2.5% of a sample with approximately 290,000 clones, roughly nine tenths of them seen once. Input material: peripheral blood. Receptors originate from a man younger than 30 with active or convalescent COVID-19.

The chain has TRBV15 and TRBJ2-3; TRBD2 is a possible D gene (6 bases). Germline CDR1 LNHNV, CDR2 YYDKDF (reference sequence). V gave up 3 bases and J gave up 3 bases, with 19 bases separating them. There are 17 residues in the CDR3. CDR3 sequence: CATSSPMGGKVTDTQYF. CDR3 nucleotides: TGTGCCACCAGCAGCCCAATGGGGGGAAAGGTGACAGATACGCAGTATTTT.

The V and J genes are TRBV6-5 and TRBJ2-1, with D perhaps TRBD2 (5 bases). Germline V lookup: CDR1 MNHEY, CDR2 SVGAGI. The CDR3 sequence is 14 residues long. Trimming took 3 bases from V and 4 from J, leaving 10 bases between them. CDR3 in amino acids: CASSYFRGYNEQFF. DNA of the CDR3: TGTGCCAGCAGTTATTTCCGGGGATACAATGAGCAGTTCTTC.

In this sample, this clone turned up once. The rearrangement uses TRBV27 and TRBJ2-3, with a weak D call TRBD2 (7 bases). CDR1 is MNHEY, CDR2 SMNVEV, per germline (reference sequence). V was clipped by 4 bases and J by 2 bases, with 28 bases between them. The CDR3 has 20 residues. CDR3 in DNA: TGTGCCAGCAGTTCCACCCCCGGGACGGGGGGCTCAAAAACCACAGATACGCAGTATTTT. Translated, it gives CASSSTPGTGGSKTTDTQYF.

The chain has TRBV3-1 (or the pseudogene TRBV3-2) and TRBJ2-1; possibly TRBD2 for D (6 bases). Trimming removed 4 bases at V and 7 bases at J, with 11 bases between. Germline V gene lookup returns CDR1 LGHDT and CDR2 YNNKEL (reference sequence). The CDR3 extends over 13 amino acids. CDR3 amino acids: CASSPGVVNEQFF. CDR3 bases: TGTGCCAGCAGCCCGGGGGTGGTGAATGAGCAGTTCTTC.

The genes are TRBV5-3 and TRBJ1-5; 9 bases line up with TRBD1. TRBV5-3 is designated an ORF whose function remains uncertain. The V segment lost 2 bases and the J segment 1 base; nucleotides outside the gene matches: 4. The CDR3 sequence is 16 residues long. Here the CDR3 DNA reads TGTGCCAGAAGCTTTTGGGACAGGGTGAGCAATCAGCCCCAGCATTTT. Protein product: CARSFWDRVSNQPQHF.

The chain has TRBV9 and TRBJ2-3; tentative D call: TRBD2 (6 bases). The CDR3 has 14 residues. Germline CDR1 SGDLS, CDR2 YYNGEE. With 1 base removed from V and 4 bases from J, the gap between germline ends came to 10 bases. CDR3 sequence reads: CASSVTGEADTQYF. The CDR3 nucleotides are TGTGCCAGCAGCGTAACGGGAGAGGCAGATACGCAGTATTTT.

The chain joins TRBV18 to TRBJ1-1; D remains unclear. The CDR3 is 15 residues long. V dropped 0 bases and J dropped 3 bases, with 11 bases sitting between them. Germline values: CDR1 KGHSH, CDR2 LQKENI. In nucleotides, the CDR3 is TGTGCCAGCTCACCACCAGGCGGTCGGGACACTGAAGCTTTCTTT. Protein: CASSPPGGRDTEAFF.

The chain has TRBV25-1 and TRBJ1-6; D call uncertain. Per germline, CDR1 MGHDK and CDR2 SYGVNS. V was shortened by 6 bases and J by 4 bases, with 10 bases between the two germline ends. This CDR3 contains 14 residues. This chain's CDR3 is CASSRRGYNSPLHF. The CDR3 bases are TGTGCCAGCAGCCGCCGCGGGTATAATTCACCCCTCCACTTT.

The J gene is TRBJ2-7, the V gene TRBV3-1 (or the pseudogene TRBV3-2), with D tentatively TRBD2 (6 bases). The CDR3 is 13 residues long. The V end was cut by 3 bases, the J end by 3 bases, with 9 bases between. Germline V gene data show CDR1 as LGHDT and CDR2 as YNNKEL (reference sequence). The DNA for the CDR3 is TGTGCCAGCAGCCACGTGGGGGGCTACGAGCAGTACTTC. As protein: CASSHVGGYEQYF.

J is TRBJ2-7 and V is TRBV28, with 10 bases aligning to TRBD2. Germline V gives CDR1 MDHEN, CDR2 SYDVKM. V trimming: 3 bases; J trimming: 5 bases; junction bases outside the gene matches: 7. The CDR3 contains 15 residues. The CDR3 DNA reads TGTGCCAGCAGTTTCCCCCTAGCGGGAGTGAACGAGCAGTACTTC. Protein: CASSFPLAGVNEQYF.

The V call is TRBV5-8, the J call TRBJ2-3; TRBD1 might be the D (5 bases). The V end was cut by 7 bases, the J end by 3 bases, with 15 bases between. The CDR3 covers 14 residues. Germline values: CDR1 SGHTS, CDR2 YDEGEE. CDR3 in amino acids: CASGAPPNTDTQYF. The CDR3, as DNA: TGTGCCAGCGGGGCCCCCCCCAATACAGATACGCAGTATTTT.

This chain connects TRBV5-8 to TRBJ2-3; TRBD1 matches at 8 bases. Per the germline V gene, CDR1 is SGHTS and CDR2 is YDEGEE. The CDR3 sequence is 15 residues long. V gave up 10 bases and J gave up 0 bases; unmatched junction bases: 10. The CDR3 here is CARSKTGVSTDTQYF. The CDR3 region has the DNA TGTGCCCGATCTAAGACAGGGGTTAGCACAGATACGCAGTATTTT. The full variable domain, completed using reference TRBV5-8 and TRBJ2-3, is EAGVTQSPTHLIKTRGQQATLRCSPISGHTSVYWYQQALGLGLQFLLWYDEGEERNRGNFPPRFSGRQFPNYSSELNVNALELEDSALYLCARSKTGVSTDTQYFGPGTRLTVL.

The V gene is TRBV2, the J gene TRBJ2-2, with TRBD1 matching over 8 bases. Germline V gene data show CDR1 as SNHLY and CDR2 as FYNNEI. V shed 6 bases and J 6 bases; nucleotides not matched to a gene: 3. The CDR3 loop spans 13 amino acids. The CDR3 coding sequence is TGTGCCAGCAGGCAGGGGGCAGCCGGGGAGCTGTTTTTT. Its protein product is CASRQGAAGELFF.

The chain links TRBV11-1 to TRBJ2-1; 7 bases match TRBD2. Germline assignment: CDR1 SGHAT and CDR2 FQDESV (reference sequence). CDR3 size: 16 residues. V was pared by 3 bases and J by 7 bases, with 12 bases of the junction left unmatched. CDR3 bases: TGTGCCAGCAGCTTTAGGAGCCACGGACTAGTTAATGAGCAGTTCTTC. Protein: CASSFRSHGLVNEQFF.